These T cell receptor beta chains were read from a single sample in a study of a mutant IDH1 vaccine in newly diagnosed glioma. Sequenced by immunoSEQ multiplex PCR; TCRdb stores in-frame clones only, minus some. The table lists some 48,000 clones, 70% to 85% of them singletons. No antigen has been assigned to these receptors. The sample in question was PBMCs, obtained from a glioma patient whose treatment included an IDH1 peptide vaccine. All receptors come from a man aged 35-49 years with glioma. Each CDR3 is given with its conserved first and last residue. A D gene is named only where the DNA matches it firmly. Not all rows give a size; the values are once, few, many and, for expanded clones, a class.

v_call: TRBV14
j_call: TRBJ2-6
clone_size: once
d_call: .
cdr3_nt: TGTGCCAGCAGCACTAAGATGTATCTGACAAGTCGGGCCAACGTCCTGACTTTC
cdr3_aa: CASSTKMYLTSRANVLTF

v_call: TRBV10-1
j_call: TRBJ1-1
clone_size: .
d_call: .
cdr3_nt: TGCGCCAGCAGAAGAGGGGGGGCCACTGAAGCTTTCTTT
cdr3_aa: CASRRGGATEAFF

v_call: TRBV5-1
j_call: TRBJ1-2
clone_size: .
d_call: .
cdr3_nt: TGCGCCAGCAGCTTTGAACAGGGCCACTATGGCTACACCTTC
cdr3_aa: CASSFEQGHYGYTF

v_call: TRBV5-5
j_call: TRBJ1-1
clone_size: .
d_call: .
cdr3_nt: TGTGCCAGCTTGTGGGGCACTGAAGCTTTCTTT
cdr3_aa: CASLWGTEAFF

v_call: TRBV27
j_call: TRBJ2-2
clone_size: large
d_call: .
cdr3_nt: TGTGCCAGCAGTTTAGGCAGCGCGAACACCGGGGAGCTGTTTTTT
cdr3_aa: CASSLGSANTGELFF

v_call: TRBV5-8
j_call: TRBJ2-2
clone_size: few
d_call: .
cdr3_nt: TGTGCCAGCAGCTTGACAGGGAGCCTGGTCGGGGAGCTGTTTTTT
cdr3_aa: CASSLTGSLVGELFF

v_call: TRBV29-1
j_call: TRBJ1-1
clone_size: .
d_call: TRBD1
cdr3_nt: TGCAGCGTTGAGGAGACAGGGGGCACTGAAGCTTTCTTT
cdr3_aa: CSVEETGGTEAFF

v_call: TRBV27
j_call: TRBJ1-2
clone_size: .
d_call: TRBD1
cdr3_nt: TGTGCCAGCAGCTCAGGGACAGGGGGCACTCCTTACTATGGCTACACCTTC
cdr3_aa: CASSSGTGGTPYYGYTF

v_call: TRBV2
j_call: TRBJ1-4
clone_size: .
d_call: TRBD1
cdr3_nt: TGTGCCAGCAGACCCACCACGACAGGGTTTGGGGAAAAACTGTTTTTT
cdr3_aa: CASRPTTTGFGEKLFF

v_call: TRBV30
j_call: TRBJ1-5
clone_size: .
d_call: .
cdr3_nt: TGTGCCTGGAGTGCAGGCGGTCAGCCCCAGCATTTT
cdr3_aa: CAWSAGGQPQHF

v_call: TRBV2
j_call: TRBJ2-7
clone_size: .
d_call: TRBD2
cdr3_nt: TGTGCCAGCAGAGGGCTAGCGGGGGGCTACGAGCAGTACTTC
cdr3_aa: CASRGLAGGYEQYF

v_call: TRBV11-2
j_call: TRBJ1-2
clone_size: .
d_call: .
cdr3_nt: TGTGCCAGCAGCTTATCGGCAGCCTATGGCTACACCTTC
cdr3_aa: CASSLSAAYGYTF

v_call: TRBV2
j_call: TRBJ2-7
clone_size: .
d_call: TRBD1
cdr3_nt: TGTGCCAGCAGGGAAGACAGGGTGAACACCTACGAGCAGTACTTC
cdr3_aa: CASREDRVNTYEQYF

v_call: TRBV6-6
j_call: TRBJ1-5
clone_size: .
d_call: .
cdr3_nt: TGTGCCAGCAGTTATGAGACCGGTAGCAATCAGCCCCAGCATTTT
cdr3_aa: CASSYETGSNQPQHF

v_call: TRBV30
j_call: TRBJ1-1
clone_size: few
d_call: .
cdr3_nt: TGTGCCTGGACAGTCATGAACACTGAAGCTTTCTTT
cdr3_aa: CAWTVMNTEAFF

v_call: TRBV15
j_call: TRBJ2-3
clone_size: .
d_call: .
cdr3_nt: TGTGCCACCAGCAGAGACCGAAGGAGGACTAGCACAGATACGCAGTATTTT
cdr3_aa: CATSRDRRRTSTDTQYF

v_call: TRBV6-1
j_call: TRBJ1-2
clone_size: .
d_call: .
cdr3_nt: .
cdr3_aa: CASSEAGFGAGYTF

v_call: TRBV7-2
j_call: TRBJ2-2
clone_size: .
d_call: TRBD2
cdr3_nt: TGTGCCAGCAGCTTACTAGCGGGGGCCAGTACCGGGGAGCTGTTTTTT
cdr3_aa: CASSLLAGASTGELFF

v_call: TRBV11-2
j_call: TRBJ1-5
clone_size: .
d_call: .
cdr3_nt: TGTGCCAGCAGCGCTACCGTCAATCAGCCCCAGCATTTT
cdr3_aa: CASSATVNQPQHF

v_call: TRBV5-6
j_call: TRBJ1-5
clone_size: .
d_call: TRBD1
cdr3_nt: TGTGCCAGCAGCCGGTGGCAGGGGGCCGGGCAGCCCCAGCATTTT
cdr3_aa: CASSRWQGAGQPQHF

v_call: TRBV6-1
j_call: TRBJ1-1
clone_size: once
d_call: .
cdr3_nt: TGTGCCAGCGCCGCGGGACAAATAAAGAACACTGAAGCTTTCTTT
cdr3_aa: CASAAGQIKNTEAFF

v_call: TRBV7-9
j_call: TRBJ1-1
clone_size: few
d_call: .
cdr3_nt: TGTGCCAGCAGCTTAGTTGGGTGGGGGGCGACTGAAGCTTTCTTT
cdr3_aa: CASSLVGWGATEAFF

v_call: TRBV30
j_call: TRBJ1-1
clone_size: few
d_call: .
cdr3_nt: TGTGCCTGGAGTCGGCCGGCGGGGGCTGAAGCTTTCTTT
cdr3_aa: CAWSRPAGAEAFF

v_call: TRBV5-6
j_call: TRBJ1-1
clone_size: .
d_call: .
cdr3_nt: TGTGCCAGCTTCGGAGTCCAGGTTTTTTTTCGACGGACTGAAGCTTTCTTT
cdr3_aa: CASFGVQVFFRRTEAFF

v_call: TRBV6-6
j_call: TRBJ2-1
clone_size: .
d_call: .
cdr3_nt: TGTGCCAGCTCCACAAGGGGCGATGAGCAGTTCTTC
cdr3_aa: CASSTRGDEQFF

v_call: TRBV10-3
j_call: TRBJ2-7
clone_size: .
d_call: .
cdr3_nt: TGTGCCATCAGTGCCACAGGCCTAGTCCAATACGAGCAGTACTTC
cdr3_aa: CAISATGLVQYEQYF

v_call: TRBV29-1
j_call: TRBJ2-3
clone_size: .
d_call: TRBD2
cdr3_nt: TGCAGCGTTCAAAAGCGGGGGCCAGATACGCAGTATTTT
cdr3_aa: CSVQKRGPDTQYF

v_call: TRBV7-9
j_call: TRBJ2-5
clone_size: once
d_call: .
cdr3_nt: TGTGCCAGCAGCCCCAAGGGCCCAGAGACCCAGTACTTC
cdr3_aa: CASSPKGPETQYF

v_call: TRBV2
j_call: TRBJ2-7
clone_size: few
d_call: TRBD1
cdr3_nt: TGTGCCAGCACAGGACAGGCGACCATTAACTCCTACGAGCAGTACTTC
cdr3_aa: CASTGQATINSYEQYF

v_call: TRBV5-4
j_call: TRBJ2-7
clone_size: .
d_call: .
cdr3_nt: TGTGCCAGCAGCTTACCGGGGCAGGAACAAATCGAGCAGTACTTC
cdr3_aa: CASSLPGQEQIEQYF

v_call: TRBV7-2
j_call: TRBJ2-2
clone_size: .
d_call: TRBD2
cdr3_nt: TGTGCCAGCAGCTTAGGGGCGGGGGGGCCGGCCGGGGAGCTGTTTTTT
cdr3_aa: CASSLGAGGPAGELFF

v_call: TRBV5-1
j_call: TRBJ2-3
clone_size: .
d_call: TRBD1
cdr3_nt: TGCGCCAGCAGCCCCCACAGGGGGTACGCAGATACGCAGTATTTT
cdr3_aa: CASSPHRGYADTQYF

v_call: TRBV5-6
j_call: TRBJ1-2
clone_size: .
d_call: .
cdr3_nt: TGTGCCAGCAGCTTGGAGCCGGCTACAACCGCCTATGGCTACACCTTC
cdr3_aa: CASSLEPATTAYGYTF

v_call: TRBV2
j_call: TRBJ1-1
clone_size: once
d_call: .
cdr3_nt: TGTGCCAGCAGGGTGCTCACGACCCAGGACGAAGCTTTCTTT
cdr3_aa: CASRVLTTQDEAFF

v_call: TRBV5-4
j_call: TRBJ1-6
clone_size: .
d_call: .
cdr3_nt: TGTGCCAGCAGCTTTGACAGTACCAATTCACCCCTCCACTTT
cdr3_aa: CASSFDSTNSPLHF

v_call: TRBV5-1
j_call: TRBJ1-3
clone_size: .
d_call: .
cdr3_nt: TGCGCCAGCAGCTTGGGGGGAGCGCCCGGAAACACCATATATTTT
cdr3_aa: CASSLGGAPGNTIYF

v_call: TRBV6-4
j_call: TRBJ2-1
clone_size: .
d_call: .
cdr3_nt: TGTGCCAGCAGTGGCGGGACGGGTTCCTACAATGAGCAGTTCTTC
cdr3_aa: CASSGGTGSYNEQFF

v_call: TRBV9
j_call: TRBJ1-2
clone_size: .
d_call: .
cdr3_nt: TGTGCCAGCAGCGAGGGACGGCTCTATGGCTACACCTTC
cdr3_aa: CASSEGRLYGYTF

v_call: TRBV5-4
j_call: TRBJ1-1
clone_size: .
d_call: TRBD1
cdr3_nt: TGTGCCAGCAGCCTTACAGGGGCCCATCGACTGAACACTGAAGCTTTCTTT
cdr3_aa: CASSLTGAHRLNTEAFF

v_call: TRBV30
j_call: TRBJ2-5
clone_size: .
d_call: TRBD2
cdr3_nt: TGTGCCTGGAGTGTACTAGCGGAGACCCAGTACTTC
cdr3_aa: CAWSVLAETQYF

v_call: TRBV5-1
j_call: TRBJ1-2
clone_size: once
d_call: .
cdr3_nt: TGCGCCAGCAGCTTGGGGGGTGACTATGGCTACACCTTC
cdr3_aa: CASSLGGDYGYTF

v_call: TRBV4-1
j_call: TRBJ1-1
clone_size: few
d_call: TRBD1
cdr3_nt: TGCGCCAGCAGCCGGGGACAGGGGGGGAACACTGAAGCTTTCTTT
cdr3_aa: CASSRGQGGNTEAFF

v_call: TRBV5-1
j_call: TRBJ1-4
clone_size: once
d_call: .
cdr3_nt: TGCGCCAGCAGCTACCGGGCAGGGAGTAATGAAAAACTGTTTTTT
cdr3_aa: CASSYRAGSNEKLFF

v_call: TRBV6-5
j_call: TRBJ2-2
clone_size: .
d_call: .
cdr3_nt: TGTGCCAGCAGTTACTCGATGGGCAGAAACACCGGGGAGCTGTTTTTT
cdr3_aa: CASSYSMGRNTGELFF

v_call: TRBV20-1
j_call: TRBJ2-2
clone_size: .
d_call: .
cdr3_nt: TGCAGTGCTAACGGACCCGGGGAGCTGTTTTTT
cdr3_aa: CSANGPGELFF

v_call: TRBV19
j_call: TRBJ1-1
clone_size: .
d_call: TRBD1
cdr3_nt: TGTGCCACAACAGGGGGCACCCTGAACACTGAAGCTTTCTTT
cdr3_aa: CATTGGTLNTEAFF

v_call: TRBV5-1
j_call: TRBJ1-1
clone_size: .
d_call: .
cdr3_nt: TGCGCCAGCAGCCAGGCGGGTGACAGGATGAACACTGAAGCTTTCTTT
cdr3_aa: CASSQAGDRMNTEAFF

v_call: TRBV4-2
j_call: TRBJ2-1
clone_size: .
d_call: TRBD2
cdr3_nt: TGTGCCAGCAGCCAGGCCACGGGGCGGGGGGGCCTAGAATATGAGCAGTTCTTC
cdr3_aa: CASSQATGRGGLEYEQFF

v_call: TRBV18
j_call: TRBJ2-7
clone_size: .
d_call: TRBD2
cdr3_nt: TGTGCCAGCTCACGCTCGGCGGGGGGCGGCTACGAGCAGTACTTC
cdr3_aa: CASSRSAGGGYEQYF

v_call: TRBV7-2
j_call: TRBJ1-1
clone_size: .
d_call: .
cdr3_nt: TGTGCCAGCAGCCGACCTACTTCGTCGGGAAGTACTGAAGCTTTCTTT
cdr3_aa: CASSRPTSSGSTEAFF

v_call: TRBV30
j_call: TRBJ1-1
clone_size: few
d_call: .
cdr3_nt: TGTGCCTGGAGTACCGACATAGACACTGAAGCTTTCTTT
cdr3_aa: CAWSTDIDTEAFF